Shown below are 2 T cell receptor beta chains from a single sample sequenced in a study of cytomegalovirus exposure and HLA in healthy donors. The data were produced by immunoSEQ multiplex PCR, yet TCRdb's version contains in-frame clones alone and is incomplete. The table records some 250,000 clones, about 92% of them present only once. Sequencing used PBMCs. The receptors were gathered from a woman aged 25 to 39 in good health and CMV-seronegative.

The rearrangement uses TRBV5-6 and TRBJ2-7; weak D call: TRBD1 (6 bases). CDR1 and CDR2 (germline): SGHDT, YYEEEE. V lost 4 bases and J lost 2, with 22 bases in between. The CDR3 extends over 17 amino acids. Here the CDR3 DNA reads TGTGCCAGCAGCCAATTGGCGGACAGCCGAAGGGCCTACGAGCAGTACTTC. It translates to CASSQLADSRRAYEQYF. Filled out from reference TRBV5-6 and TRBJ2-7, the complete variable domain reads DAGVTQSPTHLIKTRGQQVTLRCSPKSGHDTVSWYQQALGQGPQFIFQYYEEEERQRGNFPDRFSGHQFPNYSSELNVNALLLGDSALYLCASSQLADSRRAYEQYFGPGTRLTVT.

This chain joins TRBV5-1 and TRBJ2-3; 8 positions match TRBD2. The J segment lost 4 bases and the V segment lost 0 bases, leaving 4 bases of the junction unmatched. This CDR3 is 15 amino acids long. Germline assignment: CDR1 SGHRS and CDR2 YFSETQ. CDR3 coding DNA: TGCGCCAGCAGCTTGGACGGGAGGGACGCAGATACGCAGTATTTT. As protein: CASSLDGRDADTQYF.